Below are 2 T cell receptor beta chains sequenced from a single sample in a study of shared clonotypes between healthy human individuals. Here immunoSEQ multiplex PCR was the method, and the copy in TCRdb shows in-frame clones only, minus some. The sample carries about 580,000 clones, roughly 98% recorded once. In the naive CD8 group, cells lacked CD45RO and were positively selected for CCR7, so terminally differentiated effector memory CD45RA+ cells were left out. Input material: naive CD8+ T cells sorted from blood. Receptors were obtained from a man younger than 45 in good health.

This chain links TRBV27 with TRBJ1-1; D gene ambiguous. The length of the CDR3 is 15 residues. The V gene's germline CDR1 is MNHEY and CDR2 SMNVEV (reference sequence). Trimming took off 7 bases at V and 4 bases at J, with 19 bases between the two ends. The CDR3 coding sequence is TGTGCCAGCAACCCCGGAGCTTACTTAGGCACTGAAGCTTTCTTT. This sequence encodes CASNPGAYLGTEAFF.

The rearrangement links TRBV5-1 to TRBJ2-5; 15 positions agree with TRBD2. Losses at the gene ends were 4 bases for V and 5 bases for J; bases not matched to a gene: 9. There are 17 residues in the CDR3. Germline V CDR1 and CDR2: SGHRS, YFSETQ. The DNA of the CDR3 is TGCGCCAGCAGCCGGACTAGCGGGAGGGAGATTTGGGAGACCCAGTACTTC. Its protein product is CASSRTSGREIWETQYF. Looking up the rest from reference TRBV5-1 and TRBJ2-5 gives the full variable domain: KAGVTQTPRYLIKTRGQQVTLSCSPISGHRSVSWYQQTPGQGLQFLFEYFSETQRNKGNFPGRFSGRQFSNSRSEMNVSTLELGDSALYLCASSRTSGREIWETQYFGPGTRLLVL.